A selection of T cell receptor beta chains follows, all from one sample in a study of T cell responses to AZD1222 COVID-19 vaccine. Here immunoSEQ multiplex PCR was the method, and the copy in TCRdb shows in-frame clones only, minus some. This table holds roughly 120,000 clones, more than 85% found once. This specimen consisted of peripheral blood, obtained on day 0 of AZD1222 vaccination. These receptors were obtained from an adult in good health. Both conserved end residues are trimmed from each CDR3.

j_call v_call cdr3_aa
TRBJ1-1 TRBV7-9 ASRDGQGMNTEAF
TRBJ2-7 TRBV18 ASSPSGTGAHEQY
TRBJ2-6 TRBV6-5 ASSPDISGANVLT
TRBJ1-5 TRBV5-4 ASSWGVGQPQH
TRBJ1-1 TRBV3-1/TRBV3-2 ASSQGQLNTEAF
TRBJ2-1 TRBV6-5 ASTEYNEQF
TRBJ2-7 TRBV5-1 ASRRQQGEQY
TRBJ1-6 TRBV30 AWSPDGVTGWALH
TRBJ2-3 TRBV5-4 ASSPSRSGGGVTDTQY
TRBJ2-7 TRBV15 ATSRERGTWGQGSYEQY
TRBJ1-5 TRBV19 ASSILGTGAGLGPQH
TRBJ2-7 TRBV10-1 ASSDSKKSYEQY
TRBJ2-5 TRBV23-1 ASSPNRQGETQY
TRBJ2-1 TRBV28 ASSLGRDQF
TRBJ2-7 TRBV27 ASSLSSGSMVYEQY
TRBJ1-2 TRBV4-1 ASSPSQALEGGYT
TRBJ2-3 TRBV11-3 ASSLLAGGTDTQY
TRBJ2-7 TRBV6-5 ASSSPGGYEQY
TRBJ1-5 TRBV2 ASADRVISPQH
TRBJ1-5 TRBV25-1 ARTPDRPDSNQPQH